One and the same sample provided the 9 T cell receptor beta chains below, sequenced in a study of T cells in Graves' hyperthyroidism and ophthalmopathy. Amplified TCR beta CDR3 regions came from RNA transcripts. TCR CDR3 regions were first amplified by RT-PCR with HTBI primers. From the multiplex PCR reads, TCRdb called clonotypes with MiXCR, one entry per CDR3 protein. Seen here are about 500,000 distinct CDR3 sequences, roughly 16% observed once, and the top ten hold about 29%. Input material: blood. The receptors stem from a woman between 25 and 40 years old with Graves' ophthalmopathy.

This clonotype was seen repeatedly, ten times or more. V gene TRBV7-9 combines with J gene TRBJ2-4; 9 nucleotides align to TRBD2. Germline trimming cut 2 bases from V and 7 bases from J; bases unmatched to any gene: 3. There are 14 residues in the CDR3. Germline V gene data show CDR1 as SEHNR and CDR2 as FQNEAQ (reference sequence). This CDR3 is CASSLSSGKNIQYF. CDR3 nucleotides: TGTGCCAGCAGCTTATCTAGCGGGAAGAACATTCAGTACTTC.

This clonotype was counted many times. The rearrangement joins TRBV28 to TRBJ2-1, with 8 bases matching TRBD1. The CDR3 has 15 residues. The junction had 5 bases not matched to a gene; V was cut back by 6 bases and J by 1 base. Germline CDR1 is MDHEN and CDR2 is SYDVKM. Here the CDR3 reads CASRTGEWSYNEQFF. DNA for the CDR3: TGTGCCAGCAGGACAGGGGAGTGGTCCTACAATGAGCAGTTCTTC.

This clonotype has more than one count but fewer than ten. The chain uses TRBV5-1 and TRBJ2-3; 8 nucleotides line up with TRBD1. V shed 4 bases, J shed 2 bases, and the junction held 18 bases outside the gene matches. CDR3 length: 19 residues. The germline V gene has CDR1 SGHRS and CDR2 YFSETQ. The CDR3 DNA sequence: TGCGCCAGCAGCCTCCCTATCACACAGGGGGTTACAATCACAGATACGCAGTATTTT. This translates into CASSLPITQGVTITDTQYF. The entire variable domain, with the rest obtained from reference TRBV5-1 and TRBJ2-3, is as follows: KAGVTQTPRYLIKTRGQQVTLSCSPISGHRSVSWYQQTPGQGLQFLFEYFSETQRNKGNFPGRFSGRQFSNSRSEMNVSTLELGDSALYLCASSLPITQGVTITDTQYFGPGTRLTVL.

This chain joins TRBV30 and TRBJ2-1; TRBD2 agrees at 10 bases. The length of the CDR3 is 18 residues. V dropped 0 bases and J dropped 2; count of bases not matched to a gene: 10. Germline values: CDR1 GTSNPN, CDR2 SVGIG (reference sequence). The CDR3 DNA sequence: TGTGCCTGGAGTGTTTTGGGCCCAACTAGCGGGGCCTACAATGAGCAGTTCTTC. It encodes CAWSVLGPTSGAYNEQFF.

Worth noting for this clonotype: Given a much more abundant clone one base away, this may be a read error. The rearrangement links TRBV30 to TRBJ2-7; 7 bases fit TRBD1. Per germline, CDR1 GTSNPN and CDR2 SVGIG (reference sequence). The CDR3 totals 13 residues. The chain's CDR3 is CAWSIGQAYERYF. CDR3 DNA sequence: TGTGCCTGGAGTATAGGACAGGCCTACGAGCGGTACTTC.

This clonotype was detected many times. The chain employs TRBV3-1 and TRBJ1-2; a weak D match, TRBD1 (5 bases). The CDR3 is 14 residues long. Germline CDR1 is LGHDT and CDR2 is YNNKEL (reference sequence). Trimming stripped 4 bases from V and 4 bases from J, with 13 bases between. The CDR3 DNA follows: TGTGCCAGCAGCCCCCTGGGGCGGTTCTATGGCTACACCTTC. Amino acid sequence: CASSPLGRFYGYTF.

This clonotype was seen a handful of times. The chain has TRBV7-6 and TRBJ1-6; D is uncertain. There are 16 residues in the CDR3. In germline, CDR1 is SGHVS, CDR2 FNYEAQ. The V end lost 2 bases, the J end lost 6 bases, and 14 bases lay between the germline ends. The CDR3 DNA reads as TGTGCCAGCAGCTTAATGTCCGGCCCTTCTAATTCACCCCTCCACTTT. It translates to CASSLMSGPSNSPLHF.

There are many counts of this clonotype. This chain joins TRBV2 and TRBJ1-1; 12 nucleotides line up with TRBD1. V was clipped by 5 bases and J by 8 bases; unmatched bases: 15. The CDR3 totals 17 residues. CDR1 SNHLY and CDR2 FYNNEI come from the germline V gene. The CDR3: CASSRGFTGTGGEEAFF. The DNA for the CDR3 is TGTGCCAGCAGTCGAGGTTTTACCGGGACAGGGGGCGAGGAAGCTTTCTTT.

This clonotype showed up many times. The chain is built from TRBV7-2 and TRBJ2-1, with 8 bases aligning to TRBD1. V was pared by 3 bases and J by 8 bases, with 3 bases of the junction left unmatched. The germline V gene encodes CDR1 SGHTA and CDR2 FQGNSA. This CDR3 is built from 13 residues. CDR3 in amino acids: CASSFQTGDEQFF. DNA of the CDR3: TGTGCCAGCAGCTTCCAGACAGGGGATGAGCAGTTCTTC.